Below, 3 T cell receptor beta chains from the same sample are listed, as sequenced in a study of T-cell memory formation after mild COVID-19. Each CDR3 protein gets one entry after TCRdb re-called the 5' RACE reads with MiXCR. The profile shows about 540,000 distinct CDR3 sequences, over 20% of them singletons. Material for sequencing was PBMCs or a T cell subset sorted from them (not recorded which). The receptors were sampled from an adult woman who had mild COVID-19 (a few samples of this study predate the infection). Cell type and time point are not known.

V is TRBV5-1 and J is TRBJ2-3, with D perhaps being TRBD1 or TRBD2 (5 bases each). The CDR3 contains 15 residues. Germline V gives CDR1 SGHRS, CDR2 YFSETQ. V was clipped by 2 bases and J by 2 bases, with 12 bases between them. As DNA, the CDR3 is TGCGCCAGCAGCTTCCGGGACCCACTCACAGATACGCAGTATTTT. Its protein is CASSFRDPLTDTQYF.

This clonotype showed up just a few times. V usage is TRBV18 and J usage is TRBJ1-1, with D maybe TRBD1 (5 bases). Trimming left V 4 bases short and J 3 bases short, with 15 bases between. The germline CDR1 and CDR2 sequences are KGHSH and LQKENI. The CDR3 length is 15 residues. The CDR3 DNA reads TGTGCCAGCTCACTCCTCATGGGGGGTGACACTGAAGCTTTCTTT. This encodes CASSLLMGGDTEAFF.

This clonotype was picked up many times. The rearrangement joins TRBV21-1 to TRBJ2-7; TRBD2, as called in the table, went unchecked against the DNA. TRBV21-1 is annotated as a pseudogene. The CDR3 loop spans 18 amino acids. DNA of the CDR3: TGTGCCAGCAGCTACCCTATGAGGACTAGTACTCCCCTTTACGAGCAGTACTTC. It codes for CASSYPMRTSTPLYEQYF.